The rows below give T cell receptor beta chains drawn from one sample of a study of blood T cell repertoires in COVID-19. Generated by immunoSEQ multiplex PCR, the TCRdb table keeps only in-frame clones and is missing some. This table holds fewer than 300,000 clones, about 89% found once. The sequenced sample was peripheral blood. These receptors originate from a middle-aged woman who had recovered from COVID-19. Each CDR3 is given with its conserved first and last residue. Each record gives: clone size, V gene, D gene, J gene, CDR3 protein, CDR3 DNA. The D gene is left open where the match is weak. The size entry is marked missing in some rows and otherwise reads once, few, many or a size class.

size: .
V: TRBV19
D: TRBD1
J: TRBJ1-6
CDR3: CASSIPGQGNSPLHF
DNA: TGTGCCAGTAGTATACCGGGACAGGGTAATTCACCCCTCCACTTT

size: .
V: TRBV10-3
D: .
J: TRBJ2-5
CDR3: CAISFDSQETQYF
DNA: TGTGCCATCAGCTTCGACAGTCAAGAGACCCAGTACTTC

size: .
V: TRBV7-2
D: TRBD2
J: TRBJ2-1
CDR3: CASSLASGREQFF
DNA: TGTGCCAGCAGCTTGGCTAGCGGCCGTGAGCAGTTCTTC

size: .
V: TRBV6-2/TRBV6-3
D: .
J: TRBJ2-7
CDR3: CASSRWTGGEQYF
DNA: TGTGCCAGCAGCCGATGGACAGGAGGGGAGCAGTACTTC

size: .
V: TRBV27
D: .
J: TRBJ2-7
CDR3: CASSLHGGDSYEQYF
DNA: TGTGCCAGCAGTTTGCATGGGGGCGATTCCTACGAGCAGTACTTC

size: .
V: TRBV5-4
D: .
J: TRBJ1-1
CDR3: CASSLDRGWAEAFF
DNA: TGTGCCAGCAGCTTGGACCGGGGGTGGGCTGAAGCTTTCTTT

size: .
V: TRBV19
D: .
J: TRBJ2-6
CDR3: CASIGGSSGANVLTF
DNA: TGTGCCAGTATTGGGGGGAGCTCTGGGGCCAACGTCCTGACTTTC

size: .
V: TRBV27
D: .
J: TRBJ1-2
CDR3: CASSLGPEANYGYTF
DNA: TGTGCCAGCAGTCTAGGGCCGGAGGCTAACTATGGCTACACCTTC

size: once
V: TRBV7-9
D: .
J: TRBJ2-7
CDR3: CASSLLQARQYF
DNA: TGTGCCAGCAGCTTACTGCAGGCCAGGCAGTACTTC

size: .
V: TRBV5-6
D: .
J: TRBJ1-1
CDR3: CASSGSWEEEVNTEAFF
DNA: TGTGCCAGCAGCGGATCATGGGAGGAGGAGGTGAACACTGAAGCTTTCTTT

size: .
V: TRBV9
D: TRBD1
J: TRBJ1-3
CDR3: CASSTRGQGSGRTIYF
DNA: TGTGCCAGCAGCACCCGGGGACAGGGATCCGGTCGCACCATATATTTT

size: .
V: TRBV3-1/TRBV3-2
D: TRBD1
J: TRBJ1-1
CDR3: CASSQGFTGGTEAFF
DNA: TGTGCCAGCAGCCAAGGCTTCACAGGGGGCACTGAAGCTTTCTTT

size: .
V: TRBV9
D: .
J: TRBJ2-5
CDR3: CASSPYPTDQETQYF
DNA: TGTGCCAGCAGCCCTTACCCCACAGACCAAGAGACCCAGTACTTC

size: .
V: TRBV28
D: .
J: TRBJ1-1
CDR3: CASNRAFERDTEAFF
DNA: TGTGCCAGCAACAGGGCGTTTGAGAGGGACACTGAAGCTTTCTTT

size: .
V: TRBV27
D: .
J: TRBJ2-2
CDR3: CASSLSRGRFGGELFF
DNA: TGTGCCAGCAGTTTAAGTAGGGGGAGATTTGGCGGGGAGCTGTTTTTT

size: .
V: TRBV25-1
D: TRBD2
J: TRBJ2-1
CDR3: CASLAGGGAGNEQFF
DNA: TGTGCCAGCCTGGCGGGCGGGGGGGCCGGCAATGAGCAGTTCTTC

size: .
V: TRBV6-5
D: .
J: TRBJ1-4
CDR3: CASSYSGSPDEKLFF
DNA: TGTGCCAGCAGTTACTCGGGGAGTCCTGATGAAAAACTGTTTTTT

size: .
V: TRBV30
D: TRBD1
J: TRBJ1-2
CDR3: CAWTQDRGNFGYTF
DNA: TGTGCCTGGACTCAGGACAGGGGAAACTTTGGCTACACCTTC

size: .
V: TRBV5-4
D: TRBD2
J: TRBJ2-1
CDR3: CASSSGTSGGRGRLEQFF
DNA: TGTGCCAGCAGCTCCGGGACTAGCGGGGGCAGGGGGCGCCTTGAGCAGTTCTTC

size: .
V: TRBV5-1
D: TRBD2
J: TRBJ2-3
CDR3: CASSFFLGAGGLPDTQYF
DNA: TGCGCCAGCAGCTTCTTTCTCGGAGCGGGGGGGCTCCCAGATACGCAGTATTTT

size: .
V: TRBV5-8
D: .
J: TRBJ1-2
CDR3: CATLTVKGYGYTF
DNA: TGTGCCACCCTGACTGTAAAGGGGTATGGCTACACCTTC

size: .
V: TRBV5-6
D: .
J: TRBJ2-7
CDR3: CASNPLQGYSYEQYF
DNA: TGTGCCAGCAATCCCCTACAGGGATACTCCTACGAGCAGTACTTC

size: .
V: TRBV2
D: .
J: TRBJ2-7
CDR3: CASSDSRPAYEQYF
DNA: TGTGCCAGCAGTGACTCCAGGCCAGCCTACGAGCAGTACTTC

size: .
V: TRBV9
D: .
J: TRBJ2-7
CDR3: CASSVGHGYEQYF
DNA: TGTGCCAGCAGCGTAGGTCACGGCTACGAGCAGTACTTC

size: .
V: TRBV27
D: .
J: TRBJ2-7
CDR3: CASSLPRGEQYF
DNA: TGTGCCAGCAGTTTACCTAGGGGCGAGCAGTACTTC

size: .
V: TRBV24-1
D: TRBD1
J: TRBJ2-5
CDR3: CATSDPGQGETQYF
DNA: TGTGCCACCAGTGACCCCGGACAGGGGGAGACCCAGTACTTC

size: .
V: TRBV7-2
D: TRBD1
J: TRBJ1-2
CDR3: CASSPQSGQDYGYTF
DNA: TGTGCCAGCAGCCCCCAAAGCGGACAGGACTATGGCTACACCTTC

size: once
V: TRBV11-2
D: .
J: TRBJ2-4
CDR3: CASSPLAWRGRENIQYF
DNA: TGTGCCAGCAGCCCCCTCGCTTGGAGGGGACGCGAAAACATTCAGTACTTC

size: .
V: TRBV7-6
D: .
J: TRBJ1-2
CDR3: CASSLTYGYTF
DNA: TGTGCCAGCAGCTTAACATATGGCTACACCTTC

size: .
V: TRBV10-2
D: .
J: TRBJ1-1
CDR3: CASSENFGNRDTEAFF
DNA: TGCGCCAGCAGTGAGAATTTCGGGAACAGGGACACTGAAGCTTTCTTT

size: .
V: TRBV6-5
D: .
J: TRBJ2-5
CDR3: CASSRLGETQYF
DNA: TGTGCCAGCTCAAGACTCGGAGAGACCCAGTACTTC

size: .
V: TRBV7-3
D: TRBD2
J: TRBJ2-1
CDR3: CASSLTAPAGGPNEQFF
DNA: TGTGCCAGCAGCTTAACCGCACCGGCGGGGGGGCCGAATGAGCAGTTCTTC

size: .
V: TRBV4-2
D: .
J: TRBJ2-3
CDR3: CASRAGGTDTQYF
DNA: TGTGCCAGCCGAGCAGGGGGCACAGATACGCAGTATTTT

size: .
V: TRBV27
D: .
J: TRBJ1-2
CDR3: CASSLEGSLSNYGYTF
DNA: TGTGCCAGCAGTTTAGAGGGCAGCCTCTCTAACTATGGCTACACCTTC

size: .
V: TRBV2
D: TRBD1
J: TRBJ1-2
CDR3: CASSVGQGWYGYTF
DNA: TGTGCCAGCAGTGTCGGACAGGGTTGGTATGGCTACACCTTC

size: .
V: TRBV2
D: .
J: TRBJ1-6
CDR3: CASSEQGSYSPLHF
DNA: TGTGCCAGCAGTGAACAGGGCTCGTACTCACCCCTCCACTTT

size: .
V: TRBV5-6
D: .
J: TRBJ1-6
CDR3: CASSLIRSNSPLHF
DNA: TGTGCCAGCAGCTTAATCCGTAGCAATTCACCCCTCCACTTT

size: .
V: TRBV5-1
D: TRBD2
J: TRBJ2-2
CDR3: CASSQAGGHTGELFF
DNA: TGCGCCAGCAGCCAAGCGGGGGGGCATACCGGGGAGCTGTTTTTT

size: .
V: TRBV14
D: .
J: TRBJ1-1
CDR3: CASSWDLNTEAFF
DNA: TGTGCCAGCAGCTGGGACTTGAACACTGAAGCTTTCTTT

size: .
V: TRBV4-3
D: .
J: TRBJ1-2
CDR3: CASSQDGPGGYTF
DNA: TGCGCCAGCAGCCAAGACGGTCCCGGTGGCTACACCTTC

size: .
V: TRBV9
D: TRBD1
J: TRBJ2-7
CDR3: CASSVGAGGMPYEQYF
DNA: TGTGCCAGCAGCGTAGGGGCAGGGGGCATGCCCTACGAGCAGTACTTC

size: .
V: TRBV2
D: TRBD1
J: TRBJ1-1
CDR3: CASKGTGGNTEAFF
DNA: TGTGCCAGCAAGGGGACAGGGGGCAACACTGAAGCTTTCTTT

size: once
V: TRBV19
D: .
J: TRBJ1-5
CDR3: CASSSGGRPNQPQHF
DNA: TGTGCCAGTAGTAGCGGGGGGCGTCCAAATCAGCCCCAGCATTTT

size: .
V: TRBV6-2/TRBV6-3
D: TRBD1
J: TRBJ2-1
CDR3: CASSYATGRQFF
DNA: TGTGCCAGCAGTTACGCGACAGGGAGGCAGTTCTTC

size: .
V: TRBV24-1
D: TRBD1
J: TRBJ2-3
CDR3: CATSETGGYTDTQYF
DNA: TGTGCCACCAGTGAGACAGGGGGTTACACAGATACGCAGTATTTT

size: .
V: TRBV12-5
D: .
J: TRBJ1-2
CDR3: CASGLTPKLGYTF
DNA: TGTGCTAGTGGTTTGACACCCAAATTGGGCTACACCTTC

size: .
V: TRBV18
D: .
J: TRBJ2-5
CDR3: CASSPGSKETQYF
DNA: TGTGCCAGCTCACCCGGGTCCAAAGAGACCCAGTACTTC

size: .
V: TRBV6-2/TRBV6-3
D: TRBD1
J: TRBJ2-7
CDR3: CASSQLLGTGGLEQYF
DNA: TGTGCCAGCAGCCAACTACTCGGGACAGGGGGCCTCGAGCAGTACTTC

size: .
V: TRBV19
D: .
J: TRBJ1-1
CDR3: CASSIGSSGTEAFF
DNA: TGTGCCAGTAGTATCGGGTCATCGGGGACTGAAGCTTTCTTT

size: .
V: TRBV30
D: .
J: TRBJ1-2
CDR3: CAWSVSNYGYTF
DNA: TGTGCCTGGAGTGTCTCTAACTATGGCTACACCTTC

size: .
V: TRBV9
D: TRBD2
J: TRBJ2-1
CDR3: CASSVSGGAPNEQFF
DNA: TGTGCCAGCAGCGTTAGCGGGGGGGCCCCCAATGAGCAGTTCTTC

size: few
V: TRBV2
D: TRBD1
J: TRBJ1-2
CDR3: CASSPGQGGYTF
DNA: TGTGCCAGCAGTCCAGGACAGGGCGGCTACACCTTC

size: .
V: TRBV10-3
D: .
J: TRBJ2-2
CDR3: CAISVQGGNTGELFF
DNA: TGTGCCATCAGTGTCCAGGGAGGGAACACCGGGGAGCTGTTTTTT

size: .
V: TRBV3-1/TRBV3-2
D: TRBD1
J: TRBJ1-2
CDR3: CASSQGQGGNGYTF
DNA: TGTGCCAGCAGCCAAGGACAGGGGGGGAATGGCTACACCTTC

size: .
V: TRBV7-9
D: TRBD1
J: TRBJ2-7
CDR3: CASSLQGDESEQYF
DNA: TGTGCCAGCAGCTTACAGGGGGATGAGAGCGAGCAGTACTTC

size: .
V: TRBV7-3
D: .
J: TRBJ2-7
CDR3: CASSPHRTYEQYF
DNA: TGTGCCAGCAGTCCCCACAGGACCTACGAGCAGTACTTC

size: .
V: TRBV7-9
D: .
J: TRBJ1-1
CDR3: CASSLQGEAFF
DNA: TGTGCCAGCAGCCTACAGGGAGAAGCTTTCTTT